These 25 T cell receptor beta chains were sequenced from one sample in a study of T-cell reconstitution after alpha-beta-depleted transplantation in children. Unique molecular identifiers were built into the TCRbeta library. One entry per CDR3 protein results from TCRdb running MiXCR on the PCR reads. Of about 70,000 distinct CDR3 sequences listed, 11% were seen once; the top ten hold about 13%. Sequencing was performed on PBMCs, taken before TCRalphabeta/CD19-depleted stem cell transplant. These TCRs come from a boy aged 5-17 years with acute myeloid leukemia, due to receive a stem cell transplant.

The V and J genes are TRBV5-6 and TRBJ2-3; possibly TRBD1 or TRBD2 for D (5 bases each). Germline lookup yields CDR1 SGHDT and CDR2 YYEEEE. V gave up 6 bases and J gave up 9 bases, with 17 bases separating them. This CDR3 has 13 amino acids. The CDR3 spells CASTPGAARTQYF. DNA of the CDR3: TGTGCCAGCACCCCCGGGGCGGCGAGGACGCAGTATTTT.

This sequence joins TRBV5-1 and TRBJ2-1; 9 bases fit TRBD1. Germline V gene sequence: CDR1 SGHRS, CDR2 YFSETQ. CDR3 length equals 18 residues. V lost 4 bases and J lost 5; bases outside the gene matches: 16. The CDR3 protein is CASSGPKRFGTGHNEQFF. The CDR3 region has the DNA TGCGCCAGCAGCGGACCAAAGAGGTTTGGGACAGGGCACAATGAGCAGTTCTTC.

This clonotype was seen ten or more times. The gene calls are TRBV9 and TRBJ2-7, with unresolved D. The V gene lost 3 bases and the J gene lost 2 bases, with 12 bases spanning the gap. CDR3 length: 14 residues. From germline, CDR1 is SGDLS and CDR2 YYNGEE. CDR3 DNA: TGTGCCAGCAGCGCAACCCCTACACCCTACGAGCAGTACTTC. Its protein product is CASSATPTPYEQYF.

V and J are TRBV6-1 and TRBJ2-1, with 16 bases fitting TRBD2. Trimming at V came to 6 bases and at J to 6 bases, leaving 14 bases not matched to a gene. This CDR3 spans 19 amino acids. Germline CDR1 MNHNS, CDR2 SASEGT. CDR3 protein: CASRKGAGLAGGWGNEQFF. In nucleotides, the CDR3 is TGTGCCAGCAGAAAGGGTGCGGGACTAGCGGGGGGGTGGGGCAATGAGCAGTTCTTC.

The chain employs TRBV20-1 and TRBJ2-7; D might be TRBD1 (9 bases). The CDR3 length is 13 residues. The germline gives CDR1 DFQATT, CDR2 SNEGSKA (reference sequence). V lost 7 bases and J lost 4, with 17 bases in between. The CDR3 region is CSVRGGQGYEQYF. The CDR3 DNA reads TGCAGTGTCCGGGGGGGACAGGGATACGAGCAGTACTTC.

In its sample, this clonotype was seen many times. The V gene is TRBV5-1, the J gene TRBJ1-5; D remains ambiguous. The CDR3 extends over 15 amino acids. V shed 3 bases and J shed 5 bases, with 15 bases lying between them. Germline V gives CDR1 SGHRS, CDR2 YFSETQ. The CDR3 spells CASSSGVGGDQPQHF. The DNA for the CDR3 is TGCGCCAGCAGCTCCGGGGTCGGCGGGGATCAGCCCCAGCATTTT.

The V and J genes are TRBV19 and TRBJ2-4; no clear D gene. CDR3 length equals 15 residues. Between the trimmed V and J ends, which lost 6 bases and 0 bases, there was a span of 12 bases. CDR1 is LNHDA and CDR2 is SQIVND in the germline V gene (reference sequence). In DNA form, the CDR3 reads TGTGCCAGTAGCCCCCGGATCTTAGCCAAAAACATTCAGTACTTC. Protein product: CASSPRILAKNIQYF.

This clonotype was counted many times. CDR3 residues: CASWPIGQSYNEQFF. The CDR3, as DNA: TGTGCCAGCTGGCCCATCGGGCAGTCTTACAATGAGCAGTTCTTC. The gene calls are TRBV6-5 and TRBJ2-1; no clear D gene. Germline V CDR1 and CDR2: MNHEY, SVGAGI. The CDR3 runs to 15 residues. Trimming pared 8 bases from V and 4 bases from J, leaving 18 bases between.

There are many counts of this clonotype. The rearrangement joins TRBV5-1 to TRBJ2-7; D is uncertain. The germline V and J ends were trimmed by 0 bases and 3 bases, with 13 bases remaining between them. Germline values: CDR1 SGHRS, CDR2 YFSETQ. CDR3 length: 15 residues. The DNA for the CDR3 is TGCGCCAGCAGCTTGGAACCGACCGCATACTACGAGCAGTACGTC. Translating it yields CASSLEPTAYYEQYV.

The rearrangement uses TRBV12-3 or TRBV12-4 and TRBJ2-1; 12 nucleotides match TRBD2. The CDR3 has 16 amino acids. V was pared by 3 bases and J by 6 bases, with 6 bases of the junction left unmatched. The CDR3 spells CASSFAASGRANEQFF. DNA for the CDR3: TGTGCCAGCAGTTTTGCGGCTAGCGGGAGGGCCAATGAGCAGTTCTTC.

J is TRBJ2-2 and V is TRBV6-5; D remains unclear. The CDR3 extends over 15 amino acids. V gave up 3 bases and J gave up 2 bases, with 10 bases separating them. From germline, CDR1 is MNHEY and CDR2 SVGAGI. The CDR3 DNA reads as TGTGCCAGCAGTTATGCCGGGCCCAACACCGGGGAGCTGTTTTTT. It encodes CASSYAGPNTGELFF.

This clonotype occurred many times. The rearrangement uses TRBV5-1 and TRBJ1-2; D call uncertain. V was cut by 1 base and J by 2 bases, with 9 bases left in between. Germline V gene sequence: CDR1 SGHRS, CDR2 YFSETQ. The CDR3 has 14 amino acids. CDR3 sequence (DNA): TGCGCCAGCAGCTTGTTTACGGGAAACTATGGCTACACCTTC. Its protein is CASSLFTGNYGYTF.

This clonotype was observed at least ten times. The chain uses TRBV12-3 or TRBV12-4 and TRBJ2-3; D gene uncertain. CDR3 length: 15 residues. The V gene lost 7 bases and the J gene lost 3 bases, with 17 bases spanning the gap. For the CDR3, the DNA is TGTGCCAGCACCACCGATCCAGTTGTGACAGATACGCAGTATTTT. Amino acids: CASTTDPVVTDTQYF.

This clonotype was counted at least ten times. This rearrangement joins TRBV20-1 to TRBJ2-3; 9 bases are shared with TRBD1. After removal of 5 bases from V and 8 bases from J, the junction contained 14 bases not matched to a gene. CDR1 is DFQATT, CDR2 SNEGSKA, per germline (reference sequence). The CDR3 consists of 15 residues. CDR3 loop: CSAARDRAVSGTQYF. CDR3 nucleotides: TGCAGTGCTGCCCGGGACAGGGCCGTGTCTGGTACGCAGTATTTT.

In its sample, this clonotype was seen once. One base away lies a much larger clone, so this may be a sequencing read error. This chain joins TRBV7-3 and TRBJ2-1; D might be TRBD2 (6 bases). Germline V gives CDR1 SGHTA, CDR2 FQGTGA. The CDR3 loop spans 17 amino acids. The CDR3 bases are TGTGCCAGCAGCTCCAGAGTAGCGGTTTCCTCCTACATTGAGCAGTTCTTC. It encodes CASSSRVAVSSYIEQFF.

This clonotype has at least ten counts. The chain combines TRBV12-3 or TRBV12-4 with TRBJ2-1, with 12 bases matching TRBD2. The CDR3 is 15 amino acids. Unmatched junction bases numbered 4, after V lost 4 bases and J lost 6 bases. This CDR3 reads CASSSSGGAGNEQFF. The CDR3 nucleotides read TGTGCCAGCAGTTCTAGCGGGGGGGCGGGCAATGAGCAGTTCTTC.

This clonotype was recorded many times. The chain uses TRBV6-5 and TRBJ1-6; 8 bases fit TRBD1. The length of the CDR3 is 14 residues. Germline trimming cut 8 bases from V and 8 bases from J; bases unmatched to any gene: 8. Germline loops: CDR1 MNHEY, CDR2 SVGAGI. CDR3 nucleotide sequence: TGTGCCAGCGGCCCCAGGGGGCCGCATTCACCCCTCCACTTT. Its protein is CASGPRGPHSPLHF.

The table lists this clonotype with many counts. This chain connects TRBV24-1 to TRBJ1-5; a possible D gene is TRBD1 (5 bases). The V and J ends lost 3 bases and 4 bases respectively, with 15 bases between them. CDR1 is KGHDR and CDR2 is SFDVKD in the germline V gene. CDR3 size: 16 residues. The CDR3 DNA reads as TGTGCCACCAGTGATGTGAAATCTGGGGGAAATCAGCCCCAGCATTTT. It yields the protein CATSDVKSGGNQPQHF.

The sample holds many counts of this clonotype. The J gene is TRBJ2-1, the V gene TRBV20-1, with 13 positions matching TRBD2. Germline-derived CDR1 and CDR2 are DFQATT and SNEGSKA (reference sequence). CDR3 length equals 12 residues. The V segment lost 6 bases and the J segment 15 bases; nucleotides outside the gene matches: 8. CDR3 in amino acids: CSARRLAGGRFF. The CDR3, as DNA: TGCAGTGCGAGAAGACTAGCGGGAGGTAGGTTCTTC.

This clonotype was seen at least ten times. The CDR3 nucleotides read TGCAGTGCTATGCGGGAGGTGAACACCGGGGAGCTGTTTTTT. Translated, it gives CSAMREVNTGELFF. The chain has TRBV20-1 and TRBJ2-2; TRBD2 matches at 8 bases. The ends lost 4 bases at V and 1 base at J; junction bases unmatched: 2. The CDR3 length is 14 residues. Per germline, CDR1 DFQATT and CDR2 SNEGSKA (reference sequence).

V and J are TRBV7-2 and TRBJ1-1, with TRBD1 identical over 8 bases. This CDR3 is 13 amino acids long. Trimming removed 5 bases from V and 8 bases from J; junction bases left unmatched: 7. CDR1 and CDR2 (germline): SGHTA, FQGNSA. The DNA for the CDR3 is TGTGCCAGCAGCGCTGCAACAGGGGGGGAAGCTTTCTTT. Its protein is CASSAATGGEAFF.

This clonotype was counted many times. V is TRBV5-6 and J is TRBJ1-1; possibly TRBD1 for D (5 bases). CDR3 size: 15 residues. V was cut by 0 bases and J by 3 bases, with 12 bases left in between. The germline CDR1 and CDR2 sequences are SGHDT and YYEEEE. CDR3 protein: CASSLAIGDDTEAFF. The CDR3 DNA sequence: TGTGCCAGCAGCTTGGCCATCGGGGACGACACTGAAGCTTTCTTT.

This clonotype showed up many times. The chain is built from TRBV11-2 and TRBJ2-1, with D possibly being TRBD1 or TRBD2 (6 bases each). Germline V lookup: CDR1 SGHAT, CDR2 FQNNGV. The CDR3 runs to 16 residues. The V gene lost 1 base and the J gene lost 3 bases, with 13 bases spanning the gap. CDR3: CASSLGGATYYNEQFF. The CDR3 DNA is TGTGCCAGCAGCTTAGGGGGGGCTACCTACTACAATGAGCAGTTCTTC.

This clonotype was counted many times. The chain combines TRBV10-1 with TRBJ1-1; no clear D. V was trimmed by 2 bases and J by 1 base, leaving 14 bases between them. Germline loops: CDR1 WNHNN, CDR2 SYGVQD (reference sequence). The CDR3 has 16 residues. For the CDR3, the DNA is TGCGCCAGCAGTGAGATTCTGGGTTGGAAGAACACTGAAGCTTTCTTT. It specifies CASSEILGWKNTEAFF.

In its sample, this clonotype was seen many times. The CDR3 sequence is CSASPGQTIMNTEAFF. The CDR3 region has the DNA TGCAGTGCTAGCCCGGGACAGACAATAATGAACACTGAAGCTTTCTTT. The J gene is TRBJ1-1, the V gene TRBV20-1; the match to TRBD1 covers 7 bases. Germline lookup yields CDR1 DFQATT and CDR2 SNEGSKA (reference sequence). CDR3 length equals 16 residues. With V trimmed by 3 bases and J by 0 bases, 10 bases remained unmatched.